This entry is about one T cell receptor beta chain. In this sample, this clonotype turned up a few times. Its antigen has not been determined. No per-base quality is available; no much larger clone lies one base away. These data belong to a study of T cell repertoires in cytomegalovirus infection (dated by TCRdb to about 2019). Study-wide context: The peptide stimulations were aimed at well-studied HLA-B-restricted epitopes as well as recently identified HLA-C-restricted CMV epitopes, whose presentation resists viral immunomodulation. Donor HLA type was relevant to the analysis, because carriage of CMV infection together with the matching HLA type was indicated by public TCR beta signatures.

The treatment or condition label corresponds to: in vitro stimulation with specific CMV peptide epitopes to enrich CMV-specific T cells. TCRdb lists the instrument as Illumina HiSeq 1500. TCRdb ran its own pipeline on the public reads, namely fastp trimming at Q25 and MiXCR clone calling, and kept in-frame beta chains. Merged by CDR3 protein, the rows form single entries marked with the most common genes and DNA. The table for this sample lists some 940,000 distinct CDR3 sequences; approximately 33% of them were counted only once. Of the sample, roughly 13% is held by the ten largest clones. What the work shows at the level of the full study, not this receptor alone: In both this cohort and an independent roughly 350-donor cohort, the cumulative frequency of public TCR beta family members distinguished carriers of CMV infection plus the relevant HLA type. The ex vivo response was dominated by HLA-C-restricted CMV-specific TCR beta clonotypes, and the single most frequent clonotype in two of eight donors was supplied by these HLA-C-restricted clonotypes.

Here the sequenced sample was cultured CD8+ T cells from PBMCs, taken from culture after CMV antigen stimulation. The receptor's source is a human donor in good health (CMV status not recorded). Some clones in this sample may be carry-over from other donors' samples.

The CDR3 reads as follows: CATSDSDKDSYTF. The bases read TGTGCCACCAGTGACTCTGACAAGGACAGCTACACCTTC. The rearrangement combines TRBV24-1 with TRBJ1-2; the D gene is perhaps TRBD1, from 5 matching bases. Via the germline V gene, CDR1 is KGHDR and CDR2 SFDVKD. Cut back by 4 bases and 9 bases, the V and J ends lie 14 bases apart. Including the terminal cysteine and phenylalanine, the CDR3 comprises 13 residues. Just the 39-base CDR3 DNA is kept, in frame starting at base 1.